This TCR beta chain came from a study of T cell responses to AZD1222 COVID-19 vaccine. Per germline, CDR1 SGHRS and CDR2 YFSETQ. The CDR3 contains 15 residues. Trimming cost V 5 bases and J 0 bases; bases outside gene matches: 4. The table came from immunoSEQ multiplex PCR; TCRdb's copy has only in-frame clones and leaves some out. This table has around 100,000 clones, around 94% appearing once. This sequence was found in an adult in good health. The chain couples TRBV5-1 to TRBJ2-2; 7 positions match TRBD1. This specimen was peripheral blood, taken on day 0 of AZD1222 vaccination. CDR3 in DNA: TGCGCCAGCAGGCCCGGGACAGCGAACACCGGGGAGCTGTTTTTT. Encoded protein: CASRPGTANTGELFF.